This T cell receptor beta chain was captured in a study of CD8 T cells in ankylosing spondylitis. Notes on this clonotype: Its specificity is unknown.

Germline CDR1 MDHEN, CDR2 SYDVKM. Trimming cost V 2 bases and J 4 bases, with 14 bases left between them. This CDR3 contains 15 residues. Overall study results and limits: Apparently characteristic of ankylosing spondylitis blood was a TCR beta motif (roughly eight highly homologous variants).

TCRdb analysed the 5' RACE reads with MiXCR anew, one entry per CDR3 protein. Of some 450,000 distinct CDR3 sequences in the sample, 17% were seen once. J is TRBJ1-1 and V is TRBV28; D is perhaps TRBD1 (5 bases). The clonotype originates from a male donor with ankylosing spondylitis. The material sequenced was blood, either unsorted or a sorted T cell fraction (not recorded which). The CDR3 DNA reads as TGTGCCAGCAGTTTAGGGGCTTCGGGCCCCACTGAAGCTTTCTTT. Its translation is CASSLGASGPTEAFF.